Each of the 17 T cell receptor beta chains below was sequenced from the same sample in a study of control samples from healthy donors and cancer patients (dated by TCRdb to 2018 to 2020). The receptor library was made with the immunoSEQ multiplex PCR assay. TCRdb retrieved this table from immuneACCESS and kept in-frame rearrangements only. Not all clones are present; in checked studies, unresolved V genes account for under half, and no reason is known for the remainder. The sample table contains approximately 100,000 clones; only one count was recorded for around 89% of them. 7.8% of the sample is held by the ten biggest clonotypes. Sequencing was done on a sample of blood. These receptor sequences come from a man younger than 45 in good health.

The rearrangement uses TRBV7-8 and TRBJ2-1; 7 bases align to TRBD2. The CDR3 spans 18 residues. Germline loops: CDR1 SGHVS, CDR2 FQNEAQ. J gave up 2 bases and V 7 bases, and 17 bases lay outside the gene matches. Written as DNA, the CDR3 is TGTGCCAGCAAGTTAGGACCTACACCGGGACTAACCTACAATGAGCAGTTCTTC. Encoded protein: CASKLGPTPGLTYNEQFF.

The chain is built from TRBV6-5 and TRBJ1-4; no firm D call. The CDR3 sequence is 15 residues long. Trimming took 0 bases from V and 5 from J, leaving 10 bases between them. Germline assignment: CDR1 MNHEY and CDR2 SVGAGI. The CDR3 sequence: CASSYSTFANEKLFF. Written as DNA, the CDR3 is TGTGCCAGCAGTTACTCTACCTTCGCGAATGAAAAACTGTTTTTT.

The chain combines TRBV7-9 with TRBJ1-1; maybe TRBD1 (5 bases). The CDR3 covers 16 residues. Per the germline V gene, CDR1 is SEHNR and CDR2 is FQNEAQ (reference sequence). V lost 4 bases and J 2 bases, leaving 17 bases between the germline ends. CDR3 in DNA: TGTGCCAGCAGCTCTGGACCCAGGGTTGCAAACACTGAAGCTTTCTTT. It translates to CASSSGPRVANTEAFF.

This chain joins TRBV2 and TRBJ2-3; the match to TRBD2 covers 9 bases. The ends lost 4 bases at V and 5 bases at J; junction bases unmatched: 4. Looked up from germline, CDR1 is SNHLY and CDR2 is FYNNEI. The CDR3 has 14 residues. Here the CDR3 reads CASSAASGEDTQYF. The CDR3 coding sequence is TGTGCCAGCAGTGCGGCTAGCGGGGAAGATACGCAGTATTTT.

The V and J genes are TRBV5-1 and TRBJ2-5, with a possible D match to TRBD1 (6 bases). Per the germline V gene, CDR1 is SGHRS and CDR2 is YFSETQ. The CDR3 consists of 15 residues. The V end lost 2 bases, the J end lost 1 base, and 12 bases lay between the germline ends. The CDR3 loop is CASSFDGTFQETQYF. Here the CDR3 DNA reads TGCGCCAGCAGCTTCGATGGGACATTCCAAGAGACCCAGTACTTC.

The chain links TRBV21-1 to TRBJ1-2; TRBD1 reflects the table's D call only, with no check against the DNA. TRBV21-1 is given as a pseudogene. The CDR3 loop spans 14 amino acids. The CDR3 nucleotides read TGTGCCAGCAGCAAAGAACAGTCTTGGTATGGCTACACCTTC. Translated, it gives CASSKEQSWYGYTF.

The chain carries TRBV27 and TRBJ1-1, with D possibly being TRBD1 (6 bases). In germline, CDR1 is MNHEY, CDR2 SMNVEV (reference sequence). There are 15 residues in the CDR3. V lost 4 bases to trimming and J lost 1 base, with 13 bases between them. The CDR3: CASSSRTERNTEAFF. The CDR3 DNA follows: TGTGCCAGCAGTTCCCGGACAGAACGGAACACTGAAGCTTTCTTT.

The rearrangement joins TRBV29-1 to TRBJ2-1; 9 bases align to TRBD2. V lost 6 bases to trimming and J lost 3 bases; unmatched junction nucleotides: 12. CDR3 length: 16 residues. Per germline, CDR1 SQVTM and CDR2 ANQGSEA. Here the CDR3 DNA reads TGCAGCGTAACTAGCGGGTACCCCCCCAACTACAATGAGCAGTTCTTC. This translates into CSVTSGYPPNYNEQFF.

This chain links TRBV6-9 with TRBJ2-2; D is ambiguous. Germline CDR1 and CDR2: MNHGY and SVAAGI. V was cut by 5 bases and J by 7 bases, with 14 bases left in between. The CDR3 spans 14 residues. In DNA, the CDR3 is TGTGCCAGCAGTCCTAAGTCGGACGGCGGGGAGCTGTTTTTT. Translated: CASSPKSDGGELFF.

V usage is TRBV19 and J usage is TRBJ2-3; TRBD2 matches at 7 bases. Germline V CDR1 and CDR2: LNHDA, SQIVND (reference sequence). Unmatched junction bases numbered 7, after V lost 1 base and J lost 3 bases. The CDR3 has 16 amino acids. The chain's CDR3 is CASSIVGGSGTDTQYF. The CDR3 nucleotides read TGTGCCAGTAGTATAGTAGGCGGGAGTGGGACAGATACGCAGTATTTT. Variable domain in full (rest from reference TRBV19 and TRBJ2-3): DGGITQSPKYLFRKEGQNVTLSCEQNLNHDAMYWYRQDPGQGLRLIYYSQIVNDFQKGDIAEGYSVSREKKESFPLTVTSAQKNPTAFYLCASSIVGGSGTDTQYFGPGTRLTVL.

The rearrangement uses TRBV2 and TRBJ1-2; perhaps TRBD1 as D (6 bases). The CDR3 totals 12 residues. The V gene lost 6 bases and the J gene lost 4 bases, with 9 bases spanning the gap. Germline assignment: CDR1 SNHLY and CDR2 FYNNEI. DNA for the CDR3: TGTGCCAGCAGAGGGGGGGGCTATGGCTACACCTTC. Amino acids: CASRGGGYGYTF.

This rearrangement joins TRBV29-1 to TRBJ2-7; 7 bases line up with TRBD2. CDR3 length: 13 residues. With V trimmed by 0 bases and J by 2 bases, 1 base remained unmatched. Looked up from germline, CDR1 is SQVTM and CDR2 is ANQGSEA. CDR3 DNA: TGCAGCGTTGAAGAGAGCGGGGCCTACGAGCAGTACTTC. The encoded protein is CSVEESGAYEQYF.

This clone was seen just once. The V and J genes are TRBV2 and TRBJ2-2; D is ambiguous. This CDR3 is built from 13 residues. Trimming pared 10 bases from V and 1 base from J, leaving 10 bases between. CDR1 and CDR2 from the germline V gene are SNHLY and FYNNEI. The CDR3 is CAIDDGNTGELFF. The CDR3 DNA is TGTGCCATCGACGACGGGAACACCGGGGAGCTGTTTTTT.

V usage is TRBV12-3 or TRBV12-4 and J usage is TRBJ1-3, with 10 bases lining up with TRBD1. V dropped 6 bases and J dropped 9; count of bases not matched to a gene: 5. The CDR3 is 13 amino acids. DNA for the CDR3: TGTGCCAGCAGGGGACAGGGGCCGGGCACCATATATTTT. This codes for CASRGQGPGTIYF.

The chain links TRBV18 to TRBJ1-4, with 7 bases fitting TRBD1. The CDR3 has 13 residues. The V gene's germline CDR1 is KGHSH and CDR2 LQKENI. J lost 6 bases, V lost 4 bases, and 2 bases had no gene match. CDR3 DNA: TGTGCCAGCTCACGTGGACAGGATGAAAAACTGTTTTTT. Residues: CASSRGQDEKLFF.

This chain connects TRBV18 to TRBJ1-1; D is unclear. Trimming removed 3 bases from V and 0 bases from J, with 5 bases in between. Germline V gives CDR1 KGHSH, CDR2 LQKENI. The CDR3 consists of 13 residues. In DNA form, the CDR3 reads TGTGCCAGCTCACCGGTACTGAACACTGAAGCTTTCTTT. Its translation: CASSPVLNTEAFF.

The rearrangement uses TRBV4-3 and TRBJ2-2, with D possibly matching TRBD2 (6 bases). V lost 2 bases to trimming and J lost 6 bases, with 13 bases between them. CDR1 and CDR2 from the germline V gene are LGHNA and YSLEER. The CDR3 length is 15 residues. CDR3: CASSQQTSWSGELFF. For the CDR3, the DNA is TGCGCCAGCAGCCAACAGACTAGTTGGTCCGGGGAGCTGTTTTTT.